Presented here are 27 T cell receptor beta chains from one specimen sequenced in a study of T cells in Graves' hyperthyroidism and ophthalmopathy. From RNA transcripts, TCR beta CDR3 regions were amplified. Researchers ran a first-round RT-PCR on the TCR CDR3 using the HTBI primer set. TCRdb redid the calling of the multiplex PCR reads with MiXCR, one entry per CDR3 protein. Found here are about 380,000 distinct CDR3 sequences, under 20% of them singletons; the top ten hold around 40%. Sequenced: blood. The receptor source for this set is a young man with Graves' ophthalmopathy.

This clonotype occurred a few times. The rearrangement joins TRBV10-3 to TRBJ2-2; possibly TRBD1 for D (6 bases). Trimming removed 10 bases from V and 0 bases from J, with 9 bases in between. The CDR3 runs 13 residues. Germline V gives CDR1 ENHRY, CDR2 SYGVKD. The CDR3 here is CATGQTNTGELFF. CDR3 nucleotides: TGTGCCACGGGACAAACGAACACCGGGGAGCTGTTTTTT.

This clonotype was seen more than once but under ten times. CDR3 DNA sequence: TGTGCCAGCAGCTTAGGGAGTCTCAATCAGCCCCAGCATTTT. Protein sequence: CASSLGSLNQPQHF. The rearrangement uses TRBV7-2 and TRBJ1-5; D gene unclear. V dropped 1 base and J dropped 3 bases, with 7 bases sitting between them. CDR3 size: 14 residues. Germline V gene data show CDR1 as SGHTA and CDR2 as FQGNSA.

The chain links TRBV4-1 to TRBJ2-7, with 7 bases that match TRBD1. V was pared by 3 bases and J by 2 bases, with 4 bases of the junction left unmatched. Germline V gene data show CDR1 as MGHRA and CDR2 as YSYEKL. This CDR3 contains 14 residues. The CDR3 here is CASSHRTGTYEQYF. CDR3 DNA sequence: TGCGCCAGCAGCCACCGGACAGGAACCTACGAGCAGTACTTC.

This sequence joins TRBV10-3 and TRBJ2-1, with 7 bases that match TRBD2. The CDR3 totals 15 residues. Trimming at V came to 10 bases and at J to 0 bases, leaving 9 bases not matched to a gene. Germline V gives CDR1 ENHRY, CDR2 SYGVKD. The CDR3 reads CATQTRGSSYNEQFF. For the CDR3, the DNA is TGTGCCACCCAAACGCGGGGGAGCTCCTACAATGAGCAGTTCTTC.

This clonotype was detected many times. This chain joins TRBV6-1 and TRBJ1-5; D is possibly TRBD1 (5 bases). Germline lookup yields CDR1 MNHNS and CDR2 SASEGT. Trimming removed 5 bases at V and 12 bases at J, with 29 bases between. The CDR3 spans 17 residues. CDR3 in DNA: TGTGCCAGCAGTCCCCCTCCAGGGCAGGGAGCCTTTTTTAGCCAGCATTTT. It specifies CASSPPPGQGAFFSQHF.

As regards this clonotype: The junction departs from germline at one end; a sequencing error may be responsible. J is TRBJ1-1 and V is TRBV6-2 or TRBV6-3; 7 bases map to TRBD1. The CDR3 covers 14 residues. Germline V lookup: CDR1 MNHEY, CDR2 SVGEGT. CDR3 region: CAGSYGTANTEAFF. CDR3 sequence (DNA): TGTGCCGGCAGTTATGGGACAGCGAACACTGAAGCTTTCTTT.

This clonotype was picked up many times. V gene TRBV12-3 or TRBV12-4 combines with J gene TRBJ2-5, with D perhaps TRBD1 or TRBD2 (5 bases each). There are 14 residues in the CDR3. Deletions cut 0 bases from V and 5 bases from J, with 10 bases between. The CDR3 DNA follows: TGTGCCAGCAGTTTAGCCAGGGACGGGGAGACCCAGTACTTC. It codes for CASSLARDGETQYF.

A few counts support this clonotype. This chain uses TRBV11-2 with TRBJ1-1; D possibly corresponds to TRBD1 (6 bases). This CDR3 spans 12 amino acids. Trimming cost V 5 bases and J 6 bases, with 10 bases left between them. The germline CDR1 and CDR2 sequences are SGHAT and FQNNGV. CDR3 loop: CASSISGAEAFF. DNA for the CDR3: TGTGCCAGCAGCATATCAGGGGCTGAAGCTTTCTTT.

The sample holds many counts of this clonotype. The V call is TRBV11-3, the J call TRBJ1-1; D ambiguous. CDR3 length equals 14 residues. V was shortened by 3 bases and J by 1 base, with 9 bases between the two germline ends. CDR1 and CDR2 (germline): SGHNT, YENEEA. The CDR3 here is CASSFTGENTEAFF. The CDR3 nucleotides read TGTGCCAGCAGCTTTACCGGGGAGAACACTGAAGCTTTCTTT.

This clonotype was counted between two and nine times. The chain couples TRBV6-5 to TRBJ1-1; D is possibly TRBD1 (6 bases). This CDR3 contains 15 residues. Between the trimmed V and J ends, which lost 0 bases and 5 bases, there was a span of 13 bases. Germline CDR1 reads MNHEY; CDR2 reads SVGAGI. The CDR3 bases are TGTGCCAGCAGTTACTCTGGGGGGCAGGGGACTGAAGCTTTCTTT. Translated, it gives CASSYSGGQGTEAFF.

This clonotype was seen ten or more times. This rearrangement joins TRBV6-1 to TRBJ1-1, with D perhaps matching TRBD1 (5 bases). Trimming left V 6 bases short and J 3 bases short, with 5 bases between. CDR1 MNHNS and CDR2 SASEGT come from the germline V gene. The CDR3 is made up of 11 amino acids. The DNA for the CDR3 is TGTGCCAGCAGACAGGACACTGAAGCTTTCTTT. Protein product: CASRQDTEAFF.

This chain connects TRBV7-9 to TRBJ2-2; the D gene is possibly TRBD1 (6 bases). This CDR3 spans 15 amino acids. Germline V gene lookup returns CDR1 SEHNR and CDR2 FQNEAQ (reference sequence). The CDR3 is CVLRKSGVRTGELFF. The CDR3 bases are TGTGTGCTCAGGAAGTCAGGGGTTCGCACCGGGGAGCTGTTTTTT.

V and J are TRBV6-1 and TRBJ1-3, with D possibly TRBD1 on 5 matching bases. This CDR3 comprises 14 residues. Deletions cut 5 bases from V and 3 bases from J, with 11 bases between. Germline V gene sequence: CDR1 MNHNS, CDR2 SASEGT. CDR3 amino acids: CASSTTGDGNTIYF. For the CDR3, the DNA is TGTGCCAGCAGTACGACGGGGGATGGAAACACCATATATTTT.

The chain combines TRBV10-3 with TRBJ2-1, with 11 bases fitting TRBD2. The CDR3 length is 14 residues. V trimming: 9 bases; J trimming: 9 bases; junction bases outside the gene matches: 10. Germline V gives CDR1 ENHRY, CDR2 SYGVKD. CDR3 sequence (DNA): TGTGCCATTAGGGCTAGCGGGGGGCGGGGTGAGCAGTTCTTC. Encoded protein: CAIRASGGRGEQFF.

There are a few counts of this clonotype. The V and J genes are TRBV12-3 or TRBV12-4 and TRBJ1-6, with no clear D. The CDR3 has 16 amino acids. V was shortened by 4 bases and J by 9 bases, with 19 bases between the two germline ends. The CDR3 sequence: CASSSGKGGSPSPLHF. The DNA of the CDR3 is TGTGCCAGCAGTTCGGGCAAAGGCGGGAGTCCTTCACCCCTCCACTTT.

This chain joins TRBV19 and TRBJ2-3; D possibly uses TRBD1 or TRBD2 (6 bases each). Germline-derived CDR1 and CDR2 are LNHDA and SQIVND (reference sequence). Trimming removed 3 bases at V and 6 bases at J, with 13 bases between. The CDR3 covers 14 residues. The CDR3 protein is CASSIPGGADTQYF. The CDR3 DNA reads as TGTGCCAGTAGTATCCCCGGGGGCGCGGATACGCAGTATTTT.

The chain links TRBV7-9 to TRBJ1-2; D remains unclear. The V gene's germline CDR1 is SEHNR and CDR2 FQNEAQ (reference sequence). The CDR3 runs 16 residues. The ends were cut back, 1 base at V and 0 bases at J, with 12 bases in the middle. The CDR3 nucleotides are TGTGCCAGCAGCTTAGGCGGGGTTGGAGCTAACTATGGCTACACCTTC. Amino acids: CASSLGGVGANYGYTF. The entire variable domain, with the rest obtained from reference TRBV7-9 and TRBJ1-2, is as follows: DTGVSQNPRHKITKRGQNVTFRCDPISEHNRLYWYRQTLGQGPEFLTYFQNEAQLEKSRLLSDRFSAERPKGSFSTLEIQRTEQGDSAMYLCASSLGGVGANYGYTFGSGTRLTVV.

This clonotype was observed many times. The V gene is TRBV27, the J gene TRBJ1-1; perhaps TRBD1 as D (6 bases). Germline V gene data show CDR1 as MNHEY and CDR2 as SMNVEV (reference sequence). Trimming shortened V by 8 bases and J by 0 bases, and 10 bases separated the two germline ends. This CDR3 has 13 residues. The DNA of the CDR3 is TGTGCCAGCGGCGGACAGTTGAACACTGAAGCTTTCTTT. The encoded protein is CASGGQLNTEAFF.

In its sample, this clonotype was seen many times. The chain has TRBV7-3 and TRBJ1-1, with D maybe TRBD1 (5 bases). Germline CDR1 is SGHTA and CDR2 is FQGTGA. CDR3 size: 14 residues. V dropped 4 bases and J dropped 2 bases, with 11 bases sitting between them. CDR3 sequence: CASSWTGPNTEAFF. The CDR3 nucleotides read TGTGCCAGCAGCTGGACGGGACCAAACACTGAAGCTTTCTTT.

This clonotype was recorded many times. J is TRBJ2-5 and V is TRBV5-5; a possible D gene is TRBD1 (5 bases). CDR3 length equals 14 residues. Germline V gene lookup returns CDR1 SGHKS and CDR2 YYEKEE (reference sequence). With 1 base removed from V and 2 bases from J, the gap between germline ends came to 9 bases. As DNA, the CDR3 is TGTGCCAGCAGCTTGTGGGGCCTACAAGAGACCCAGTACTTC. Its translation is CASSLWGLQETQYF.

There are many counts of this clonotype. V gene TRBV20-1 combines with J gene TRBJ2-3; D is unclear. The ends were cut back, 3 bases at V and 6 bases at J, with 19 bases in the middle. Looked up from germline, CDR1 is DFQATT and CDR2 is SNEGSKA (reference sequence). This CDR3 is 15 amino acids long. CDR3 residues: CSASRVTPLLDTQYF. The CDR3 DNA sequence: TGCAGTGCTAGTCGCGTGACACCCCTTCTGGATACGCAGTATTTT.

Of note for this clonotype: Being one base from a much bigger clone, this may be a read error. This chain's CDR3 is CASSSPASYTDTQYF. The CDR3 DNA reads as TGTGCCAGCAGCTCCCCAGCGAGTTACACAGATACGCAGTATTTT. The chain carries TRBV11-2 and TRBJ2-3, with no clear D. Germline V gives CDR1 SGHAT, CDR2 FQNNGV. Trimming removed 4 bases from V and 2 bases from J, with 13 bases in between. This CDR3 is built from 15 residues.

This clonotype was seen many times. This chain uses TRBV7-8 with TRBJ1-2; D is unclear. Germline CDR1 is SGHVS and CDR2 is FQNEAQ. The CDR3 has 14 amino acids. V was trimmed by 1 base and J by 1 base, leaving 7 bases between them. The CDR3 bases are TGTGCCAGCAGCTTAGAGGAGGTTAACTATGGCTACACCTTC. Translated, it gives CASSLEEVNYGYTF. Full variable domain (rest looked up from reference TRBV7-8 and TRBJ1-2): GAGVSQSPRYKVAKRGQDVALRCDPISGHVSLFWYQQALGQGPEFLTYFQNEAQLDKSGLPSDRFFAERPEGSVSTLKIQRTQQEDSAVYLCASSLEEVNYGYTFGSGTRLTVV.

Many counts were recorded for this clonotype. Here the CDR3 reads CASSLGLGEAQETQYF. The CDR3 DNA reads TGTGCCAGCAGTTTAGGCCTGGGAGAGGCTCAAGAGACCCAGTACTTC. The gene calls are TRBV12-3 or TRBV12-4 and TRBJ2-5; D is possibly TRBD2 (5 bases). There are 16 residues in the CDR3. V lost 1 base and J 2 bases, leaving 14 bases between the germline ends.

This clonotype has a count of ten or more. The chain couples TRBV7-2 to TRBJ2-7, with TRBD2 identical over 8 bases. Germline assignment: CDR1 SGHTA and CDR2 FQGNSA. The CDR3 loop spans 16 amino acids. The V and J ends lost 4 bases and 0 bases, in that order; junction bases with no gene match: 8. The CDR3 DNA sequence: TGTGCCAGCAGCTCCGTAGCGGGGCACGTCTCCTACGAGCAGTACTTC. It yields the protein CASSSVAGHVSYEQYF.

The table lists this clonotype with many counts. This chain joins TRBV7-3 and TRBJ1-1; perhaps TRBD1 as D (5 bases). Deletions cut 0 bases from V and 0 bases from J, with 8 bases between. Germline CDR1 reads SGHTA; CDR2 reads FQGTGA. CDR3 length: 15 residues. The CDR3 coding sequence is TGTGCCAGCAGCTTAACGGGGGACCTGAACACTGAAGCTTTCTTT. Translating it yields CASSLTGDLNTEAFF.

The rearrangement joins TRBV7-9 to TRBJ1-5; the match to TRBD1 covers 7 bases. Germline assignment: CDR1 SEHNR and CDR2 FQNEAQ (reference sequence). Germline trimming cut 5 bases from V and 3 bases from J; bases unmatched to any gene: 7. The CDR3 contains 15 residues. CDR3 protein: CASSARDSINQPQHF. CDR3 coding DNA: TGTGCCAGCAGCGCCCGGGACAGCATCAATCAGCCCCAGCATTTT.